A selection of T cell receptor beta chains follows, all from one sample in a study of identical twins. One entry per CDR3 protein, called by TCRdb with MiXCR from the 5' RACE reads. Here the sample spans around 670,000 distinct CDR3 sequences, 5.5% to 7.5% being singletons. The specimen was naive T cells sorted from blood. Every receptor here comes from a man aged 18 to 30 in good health. CDR3s include the opening cysteine and the closing phenylalanine or tryptophan. D genes are given only for firm matches. Some rows have no size entry. The others give once, few or many, or a class for an expanded clone.

length,D,V,size,J,DNA,CDR3
17,-,TRBV19,-,TRBJ2-4,TGTGCCAGTAGTATAAGGGCAGTAACTTTAGGCAAAAACATTCAGTACTTC,CASSIRAVTLGKNIQYF
13,TRBD1,TRBV27,many,TRBJ2-2,TGTGCCAGCACCTCGGACAGGACCGGGGAGCTGTTTTTT,CASTSDRTGELFF
17,TRBD2,TRBV5-1,few,TRBJ2-7,TGCGCCAGCAGCTGGACAACTAGCGGGAGCAGTTCCTACGAGCAGTACTTC,CASSWTTSGSSSYEQYF
18,-,TRBV5-1,-,TRBJ2-1,TGCGCCAGCAGCTTGGAAGATTGGGGGGCGAGCTCCTACAATGAGCAGTTCTTC,CASSLEDWGASSYNEQFF
16,TRBD2,TRBV4-1,many,TRBJ2-1,TGCGCCAGCAGCCAAATAGCGGGAGACCTCTACAATGAGCAGTTCTTC,CASSQIAGDLYNEQFF
14,-,TRBV29-1,many,TRBJ2-3,TGCAGCGTTGGACCCAGGGGCCCCACAGATACGCAGTATTTT,CSVGPRGPTDTQYF
11,-,TRBV27,many,TRBJ1-5,TGTGCCAGCGGCTGGGATCAGCCCCAGCATTTT,CASGWDQPQHF
12,-,TRBV7-9,few,TRBJ2-7,TGTGCCAGCAGGGGGGCAACCTACGAGCAGTACTTC,CASRGATYEQYF
12,-,TRBV13,many,TRBJ1-5,TGTGCCAGCAGCGTCGGGAGGCAGCCCCAGCATTTT,CASSVGRQPQHF
16,-,TRBV2,few,TRBJ2-7,TGTGCCAGCACCATGGCCGTGCGGCTACTTAACTACGAGCAGTACTTC,CASTMAVRLLNYEQYF
14,-,TRBV6-1,many,TRBJ2-5,TGTGCCAGCAGTGAGAACAACTTGAGGGGGACCCAGTACTTC,CASSENNLRGTQYF
15,-,TRBV5-1,many,TRBJ1-3,TGCGCCAGCAGCCCTACAGGGACGTCTGGAAACACCATATATTTT,CASSPTGTSGNTIYF
16,TRBD1,TRBV9,many,TRBJ2-1,TGTGCCAGCAGCGTCGGACAGGGACCGGCCTACAATGAGCAGTTCTTC,CASSVGQGPAYNEQFF
15,TRBD1,TRBV27,many,TRBJ2-7,TGTGCCAGCAGTTCCCGACAGGGGTATATTCACGAGCAGTACTTC,CASSSRQGYIHEQYF
14,-,TRBV5-1,few,TRBJ2-3,TGCGCCAGCACCACTCAGGGTGGGTCGGATACGCAGTATTTT,CASTTQGGSDTQYF
11,-,TRBV7-2,many,TRBJ2-2,TGTGCCAGCAGCCCCCCCGGGGAGCTGTTTTTT,CASSPPGELFF
13,-,TRBV29-1,-,TRBJ1-2,TGCAGCTCTGGCCCCCGGGCAGACTATGGCTACACCTTC,CSSGPRADYGYTF
13,-,TRBV20-1,few,TRBJ2-4,TGCAGTGCTAGCGAGGGAGCCAAAAACATTCAGTACTTC,CSASEGAKNIQYF
16,TRBD1,TRBV6-5,-,TRBJ2-1,TGTGCCAGCAGTTACCGTCGACAGGGGGCCTACAATGAGCAGTTCTTC,CASSYRRQGAYNEQFF
15,-,TRBV6-5,-,TRBJ2-1,TGTGCCAGCAGTTACGGGACGGAACCCTACAATGAGCAGTTCTTC,CASSYGTEPYNEQFF
16,-,TRBV12-3/TRBV12-4,many,TRBJ1-3,TGTGCCAGCAGTTTTCAGGCAGGACCCTCTGGAAACACCATATATTTT,CASSFQAGPSGNTIYF
13,-,TRBV7-9,few,TRBJ2-7,TGTGCCAGCAGCTTAGCTACGGGACGGGAGCAGTACTTC,CASSLATGREQYF
15,TRBD2,TRBV20-1,many,TRBJ2-7,TGCAGTGCTCCTACCGTAGCGGGAGGGCAGGCCGAGCAGTACTTC,CSAPTVAGGQAEQYF
18,-,TRBV4-3,few,TRBJ2-2,TGCGCCAGCAGCGATACTTTGACAGTGATTTTAAACACCGGGGAGCTGTTTTTT,CASSDTLTVILNTGELFF
12,-,TRBV29-1,many,TRBJ1-5,TGCAGCGTCGGCAGGGGTAGCGAGCCCCAGCATTTT,CSVGRGSEPQHF
15,TRBD1,TRBV7-8,-,TRBJ2-5,TGTGCCAGCAGACCAAACAGGGGGCGGGCAGAGACCCAGTACTTC,CASRPNRGRAETQYF
16,-,TRBV12-3/TRBV12-4,many,TRBJ2-3,TGTGCCAGCAGTTCATCCACAGGGAGAAGAACAGATACGCAGTATTTT,CASSSSTGRRTDTQYF
15,TRBD2,TRBV9,-,TRBJ2-1,TGTGCCAGCAGCGGAATAGCGGGAGACCCCAATGAGCAGTTCTTC,CASSGIAGDPNEQFF
18,TRBD2,TRBV11-1,many,TRBJ2-5,TGTGCCAGCAGCTTACCGACCGGGACTAGCCCGGACGGCGAGACCCAGTACTTC,CASSLPTGTSPDGETQYF
13,-,TRBV6-1,few,TRBJ2-5,TGTGCCAGCAGTAATCGGAGAGGGGAGACCCAGTACTTC,CASSNRRGETQYF
15,-,TRBV14,few,TRBJ2-3,TGTGCCAGCAGCCCTCAGGACGTACCCACAGATACGCAGTATTTT,CASSPQDVPTDTQYF
16,TRBD2,TRBV5-1,few,TRBJ2-1,TGCGCCAGCAGCAAATACCCGGGACTAGGGGACAATGAGCAGTTCTTC,CASSKYPGLGDNEQFF
16,-,TRBV28,many,TRBJ2-7,TGTGCCAGCTTATCTTTTATCGGGAGTCGGGTCGACGAGCAGTACTTC,CASLSFIGSRVDEQYF
18,-,TRBV5-1,few,TRBJ2-6,TGCGCCAGCAGCTTGCAAGGGACGGCGTCCTCTGGGGCCAACGTCCTGACTTTC,CASSLQGTASSGANVLTF
19,TRBD2,TRBV5-1,-,TRBJ2-3,TGCGCCAGCAGCCCTACCCCAAGGACTAGCGGGAGCCCCACAGATACGCAGTATTTT,CASSPTPRTSGSPTDTQYF
14,-,TRBV29-1,-,TRBJ1-1,TGCAGCGTTTCGGTCCAGAGCATGAACACTGAAGCTTTCTTT,CSVSVQSMNTEAFF
17,TRBD2,TRBV20-1,-,TRBJ2-5,TGCAGTGCTAGAGATCTCGGGACTAGCGGGCCGCAAGAGACCCAGTACTTC,CSARDLGTSGPQETQYF
15,-,TRBV7-2,-,TRBJ1-6,TGTGCCAGCAGCTTTCGGGGGGCTACTAATTCACCCCTCCACTTT,CASSFRGATNSPLHF
16,-,TRBV18,-,TRBJ1-1,TGTGCCAGCTCACCACCGGCAGCAGGAGGAACCACTGAAGCTTTCTTT,CASSPPAAGGTTEAFF
14,-,TRBV4-3,many,TRBJ2-7,TGCGCCAGCAGCCAAGATATGGCAGGGTACGAGCAGTACTTC,CASSQDMAGYEQYF
15,TRBD2,TRBV12-3/TRBV12-4,many,TRBJ2-3,TGTGCCAGCAGTCCAATAGCGGGACGCAAGGATACGCAGTATTTT,CASSPIAGRKDTQYF